This T cell receptor (beta chain) emerged from a study of blood T cell repertoires in COVID-19. The germline CDR1 and CDR2 sequences are KGHDR and SFDVKD. The CDR3 has 15 residues. V was pared by 2 bases and J by 8 bases, with 6 bases of the junction left unmatched. Assay: immunoSEQ multiplex PCR; the TCRdb copy retains only in-frame clones and omits some. This repertoire shows 150,000 to 200,000 clones, about 80% found once; its top ten account for 9.5% to 11%. The sample taken for sequencing was PBMCs or T cells enriched from blood (not recorded which). V and J are TRBV24-1 and TRBJ1-4, with 8 bases matching TRBD1. This TCR came from a man aged 50 or older who had recovered from COVID-19. CDR3 region: CATSDSGQGNEKLFF. Here the CDR3 DNA reads TGTGCCACCAGTGATTCCGGACAGGGAAACGAAAAACTGTTTTTT.